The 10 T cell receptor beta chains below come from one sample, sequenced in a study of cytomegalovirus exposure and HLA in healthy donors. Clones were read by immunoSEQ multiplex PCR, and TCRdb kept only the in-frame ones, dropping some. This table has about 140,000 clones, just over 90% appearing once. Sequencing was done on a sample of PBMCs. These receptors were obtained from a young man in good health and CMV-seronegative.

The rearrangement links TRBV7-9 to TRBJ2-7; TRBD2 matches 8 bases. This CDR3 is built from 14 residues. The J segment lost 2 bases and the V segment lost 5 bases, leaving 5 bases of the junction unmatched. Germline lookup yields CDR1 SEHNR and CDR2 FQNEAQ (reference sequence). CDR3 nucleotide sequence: TGTGCCAGCAGCCCAAAGACTAGCGCCTACGAGCAGTACTTC. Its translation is CASSPKTSAYEQYF.

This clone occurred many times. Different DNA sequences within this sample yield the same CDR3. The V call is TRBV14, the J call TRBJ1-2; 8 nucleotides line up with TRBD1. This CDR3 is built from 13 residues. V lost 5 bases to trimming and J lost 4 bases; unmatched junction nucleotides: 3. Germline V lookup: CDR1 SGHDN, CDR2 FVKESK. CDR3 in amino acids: CASSDRGSYGYTF. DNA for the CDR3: TGTGCCAGCAGCGACAGGGGAAGCTATGGCTACACCTTC.

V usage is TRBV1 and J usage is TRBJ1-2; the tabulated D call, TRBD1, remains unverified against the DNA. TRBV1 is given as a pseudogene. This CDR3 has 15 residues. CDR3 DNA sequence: TGCACCAGCAGCCAACCCCCAACAGGGGGCCAAGGCTACACCTTC. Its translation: CTSSQPPTGGQGYTF.

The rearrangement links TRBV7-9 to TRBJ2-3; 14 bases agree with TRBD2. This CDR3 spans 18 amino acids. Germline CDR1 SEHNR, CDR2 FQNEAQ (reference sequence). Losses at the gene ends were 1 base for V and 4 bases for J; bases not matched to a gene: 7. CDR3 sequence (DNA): TGTGCCAGCAGCTTAGGACTAGCGGGGGGGCACCTGGCAGATACGCAGTATTTT. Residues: CASSLGLAGGHLADTQYF.

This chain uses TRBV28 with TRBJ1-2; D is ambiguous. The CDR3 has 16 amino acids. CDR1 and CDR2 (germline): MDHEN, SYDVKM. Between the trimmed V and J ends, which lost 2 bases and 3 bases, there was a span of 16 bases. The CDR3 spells CASSLILGPLDYGYTF. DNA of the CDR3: TGTGCCAGCAGTTTAATCCTAGGCCCCTTAGACTATGGCTACACCTTC.

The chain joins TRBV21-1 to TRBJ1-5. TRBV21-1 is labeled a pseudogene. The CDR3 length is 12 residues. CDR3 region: CASSKEGGNQHF. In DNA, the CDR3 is TGTGCCAGCAGCAAAGAAGGAGGGAACCAGCATTTT.

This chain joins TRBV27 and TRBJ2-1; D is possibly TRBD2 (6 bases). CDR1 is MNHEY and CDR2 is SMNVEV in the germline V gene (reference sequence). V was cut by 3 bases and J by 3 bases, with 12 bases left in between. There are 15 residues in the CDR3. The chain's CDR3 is CASSLAGYGYNEQFF. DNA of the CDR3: TGTGCCAGCAGTTTGGCGGGGTACGGCTACAATGAGCAGTTCTTC.

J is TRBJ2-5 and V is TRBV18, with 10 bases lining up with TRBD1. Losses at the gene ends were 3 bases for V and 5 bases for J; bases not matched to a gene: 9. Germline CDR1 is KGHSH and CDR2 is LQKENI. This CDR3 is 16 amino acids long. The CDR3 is CASSPKGPGQGETQYF. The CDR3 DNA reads TGTGCCAGCTCACCGAAAGGTCCGGGACAGGGGGAGACCCAGTACTTC.

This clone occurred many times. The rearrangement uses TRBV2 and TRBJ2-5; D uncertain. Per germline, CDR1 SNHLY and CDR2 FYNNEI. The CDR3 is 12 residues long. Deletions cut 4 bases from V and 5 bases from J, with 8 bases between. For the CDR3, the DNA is TGTGCCAGCAGTGTTACTTGGGAGACCCAGTACTTC. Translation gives CASSVTWETQYF.

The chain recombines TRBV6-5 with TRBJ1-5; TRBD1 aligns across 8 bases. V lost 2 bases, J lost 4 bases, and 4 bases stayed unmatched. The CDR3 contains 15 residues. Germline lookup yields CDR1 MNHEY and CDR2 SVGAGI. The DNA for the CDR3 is TGTGCCAGCAGTTACGGGACAGGTACTAATCAGCCCCAGCATTTT. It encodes CASSYGTGTNQPQHF.